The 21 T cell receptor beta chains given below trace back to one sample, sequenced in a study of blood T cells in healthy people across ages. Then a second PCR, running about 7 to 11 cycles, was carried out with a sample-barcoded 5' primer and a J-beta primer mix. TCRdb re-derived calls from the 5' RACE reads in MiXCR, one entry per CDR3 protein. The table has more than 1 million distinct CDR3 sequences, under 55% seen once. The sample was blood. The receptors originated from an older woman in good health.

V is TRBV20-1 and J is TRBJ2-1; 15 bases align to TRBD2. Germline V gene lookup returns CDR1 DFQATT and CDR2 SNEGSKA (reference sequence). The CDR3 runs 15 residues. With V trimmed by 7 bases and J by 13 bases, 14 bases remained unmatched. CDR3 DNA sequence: TGCAGTGGGACTAGCGGGAGGGGCTCCGGAATTGATCAGTTCTTC. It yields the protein CSGTSGRGSGIDQFF.

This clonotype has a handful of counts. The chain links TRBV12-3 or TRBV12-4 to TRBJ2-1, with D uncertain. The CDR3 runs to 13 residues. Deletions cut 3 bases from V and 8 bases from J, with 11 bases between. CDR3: CASSFPDLYEQFF. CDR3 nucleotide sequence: TGTGCCAGCAGTTTCCCAGATCTCTATGAGCAGTTCTTC.

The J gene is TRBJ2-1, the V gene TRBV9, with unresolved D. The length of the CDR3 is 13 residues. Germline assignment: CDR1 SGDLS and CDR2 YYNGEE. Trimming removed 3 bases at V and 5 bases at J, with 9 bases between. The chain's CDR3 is CASSADAHNEQFF. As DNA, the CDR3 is TGTGCCAGCAGCGCGGACGCTCACAATGAGCAGTTCTTC.

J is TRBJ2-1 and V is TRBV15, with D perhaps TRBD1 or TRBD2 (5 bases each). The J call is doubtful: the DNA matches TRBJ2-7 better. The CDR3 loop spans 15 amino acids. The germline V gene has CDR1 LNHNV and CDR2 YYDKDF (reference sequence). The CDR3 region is CATSLGDGGYNEQYF. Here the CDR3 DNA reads TGTGCCACCAGCTTGGGGGACGGCGGTTACAATGAGCAGTACTTC.

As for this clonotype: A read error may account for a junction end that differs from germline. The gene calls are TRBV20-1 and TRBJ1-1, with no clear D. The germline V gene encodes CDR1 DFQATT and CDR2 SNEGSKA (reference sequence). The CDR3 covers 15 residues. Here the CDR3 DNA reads TGCAGTACTAGAGATGGAGGGAATAAGAACACTGAAGCTTTCTTT. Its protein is CSTRDGGNKNTEAFF.

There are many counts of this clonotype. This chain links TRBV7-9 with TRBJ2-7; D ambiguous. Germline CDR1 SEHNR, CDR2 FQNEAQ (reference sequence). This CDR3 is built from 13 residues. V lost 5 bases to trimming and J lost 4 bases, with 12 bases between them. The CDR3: CASSLTSTYEQYF. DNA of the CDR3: TGTGCCAGCAGCCTGACCTCGACTTACGAGCAGTACTTC.

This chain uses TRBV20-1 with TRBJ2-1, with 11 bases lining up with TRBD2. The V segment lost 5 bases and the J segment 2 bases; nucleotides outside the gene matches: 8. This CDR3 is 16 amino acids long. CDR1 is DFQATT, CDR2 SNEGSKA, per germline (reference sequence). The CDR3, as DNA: TGCAGTGCTCCCCGACTAGCGGGACGGACCTACAATGAGCAGTTCTTC. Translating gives CSAPRLAGRTYNEQFF.

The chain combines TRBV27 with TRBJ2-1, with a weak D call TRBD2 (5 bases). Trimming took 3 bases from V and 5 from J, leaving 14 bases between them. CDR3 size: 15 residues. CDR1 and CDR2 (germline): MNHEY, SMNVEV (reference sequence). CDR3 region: CASSFSPWGDNEQFF. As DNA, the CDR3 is TGTGCCAGCAGTTTTTCGCCCTGGGGAGACAATGAGCAGTTCTTC.

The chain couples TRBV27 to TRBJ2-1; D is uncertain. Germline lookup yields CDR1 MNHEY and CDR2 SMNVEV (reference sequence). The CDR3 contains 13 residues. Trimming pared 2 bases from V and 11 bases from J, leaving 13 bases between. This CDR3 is CASSLSLTEKQFF. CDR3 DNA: TGTGCCAGCAGTTTAAGCCTGACCGAAAAGCAGTTCTTC.

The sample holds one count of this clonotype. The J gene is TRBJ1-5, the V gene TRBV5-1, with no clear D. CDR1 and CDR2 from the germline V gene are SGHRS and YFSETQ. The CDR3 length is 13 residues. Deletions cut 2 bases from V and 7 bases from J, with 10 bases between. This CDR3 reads CASSLLGKQPQHF. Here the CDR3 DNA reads TGCGCCAGCAGCTTATTGGGTAAACAGCCCCAGCATTTT. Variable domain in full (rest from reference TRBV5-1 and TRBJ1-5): KAGVTQTPRYLIKTRGQQVTLSCSPISGHRSVSWYQQTPGQGLQFLFEYFSETQRNKGNFPGRFSGRQFSNSRSEMNVSTLELGDSALYLCASSLLGKQPQHFGDGTRLSIL.

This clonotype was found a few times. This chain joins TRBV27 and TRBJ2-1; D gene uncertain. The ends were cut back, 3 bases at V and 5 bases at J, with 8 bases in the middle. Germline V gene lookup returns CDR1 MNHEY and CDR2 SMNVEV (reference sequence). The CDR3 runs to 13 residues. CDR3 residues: CASSLYGDNEQFF. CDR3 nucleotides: TGTGCCAGCAGTTTGTATGGAGACAATGAGCAGTTCTTC.

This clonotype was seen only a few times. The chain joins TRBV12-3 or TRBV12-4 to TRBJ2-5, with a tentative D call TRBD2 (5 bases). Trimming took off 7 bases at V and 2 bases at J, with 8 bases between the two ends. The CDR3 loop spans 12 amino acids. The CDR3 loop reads CASMSGQETQYF. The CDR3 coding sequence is TGTGCCAGCATGAGCGGACAAGAGACCCAGTACTTC.

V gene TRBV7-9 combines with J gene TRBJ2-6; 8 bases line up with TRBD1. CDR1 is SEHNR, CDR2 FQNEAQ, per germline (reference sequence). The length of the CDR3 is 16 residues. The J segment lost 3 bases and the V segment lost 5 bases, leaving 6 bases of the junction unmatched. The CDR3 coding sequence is TGTGCCAGCAGCGCAAGGACAGGGTTTGGGGCCAACGTCCTGACTTTC. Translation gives CASSARTGFGANVLTF.

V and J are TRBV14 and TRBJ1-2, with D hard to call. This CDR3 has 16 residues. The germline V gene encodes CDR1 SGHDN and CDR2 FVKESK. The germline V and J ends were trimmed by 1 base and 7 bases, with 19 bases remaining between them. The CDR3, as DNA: TGTGCCAGCAGCCAAGCTAAGTGGGCAGAACAAGGTGGCTACACCTTC. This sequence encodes CASSQAKWAEQGGYTF.

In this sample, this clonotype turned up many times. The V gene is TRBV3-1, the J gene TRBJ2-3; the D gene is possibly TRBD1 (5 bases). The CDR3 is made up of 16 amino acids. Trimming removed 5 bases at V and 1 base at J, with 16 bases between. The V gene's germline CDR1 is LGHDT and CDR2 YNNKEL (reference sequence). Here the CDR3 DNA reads TGTGCCAGCAGCTACCGCTTCAGGGTCGGCACAGATACGCAGTATTTT. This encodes CASSYRFRVGTDTQYF.

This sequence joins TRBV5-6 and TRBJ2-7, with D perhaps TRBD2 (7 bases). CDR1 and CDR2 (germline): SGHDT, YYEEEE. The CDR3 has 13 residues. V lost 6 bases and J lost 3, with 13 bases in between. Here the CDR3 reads CASTKGDYYEQYF. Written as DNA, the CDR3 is TGTGCCAGCACCAAGGGGGACTACTACGAGCAGTACTTC.

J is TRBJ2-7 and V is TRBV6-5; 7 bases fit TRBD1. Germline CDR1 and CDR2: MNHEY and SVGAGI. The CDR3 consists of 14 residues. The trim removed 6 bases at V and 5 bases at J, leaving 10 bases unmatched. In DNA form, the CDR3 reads TGTGCCAGCAGCATCGGACAGGTCATCGACGAGCAGTACTTC. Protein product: CASSIGQVIDEQYF.

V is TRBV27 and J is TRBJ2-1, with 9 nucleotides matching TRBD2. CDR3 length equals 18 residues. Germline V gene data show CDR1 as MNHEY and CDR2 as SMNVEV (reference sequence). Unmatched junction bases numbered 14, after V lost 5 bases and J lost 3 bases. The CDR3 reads CASSPPFRREGGYNEQFF. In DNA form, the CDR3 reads TGTGCCAGCAGTCCTCCTTTCCGGCGGGAGGGGGGCTACAATGAGCAGTTCTTC.

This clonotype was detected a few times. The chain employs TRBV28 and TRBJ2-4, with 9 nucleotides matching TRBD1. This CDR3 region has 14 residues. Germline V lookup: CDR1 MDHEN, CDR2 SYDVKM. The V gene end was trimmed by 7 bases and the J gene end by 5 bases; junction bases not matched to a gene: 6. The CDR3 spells CASKKTGGQNIQYF. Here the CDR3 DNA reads TGTGCCAGCAAAAAGACAGGGGGGCAAAACATTCAGTACTTC.

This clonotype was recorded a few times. CDR3 loop: CSVGGSGTGLYNEQFF. The CDR3 DNA follows: TGCAGCGTGGGAGGTAGCGGGACGGGGCTGTACAATGAGCAGTTCTTC. The rearrangement joins TRBV29-1 to TRBJ2-1; 8 bases are a match to TRBD2. Germline CDR1 SQVTM, CDR2 ANQGSEA. The CDR3 is made up of 16 amino acids. V lost 6 bases, J lost 4 bases, and 14 bases stayed unmatched.

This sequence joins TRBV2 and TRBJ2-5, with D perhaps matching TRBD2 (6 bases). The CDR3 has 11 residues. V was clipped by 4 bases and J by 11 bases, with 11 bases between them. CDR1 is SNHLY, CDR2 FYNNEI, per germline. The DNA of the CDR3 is TGTGCCAGCAGTGCCCGGGAGCAGCAGTACTTC. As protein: CASSAREQQYF.